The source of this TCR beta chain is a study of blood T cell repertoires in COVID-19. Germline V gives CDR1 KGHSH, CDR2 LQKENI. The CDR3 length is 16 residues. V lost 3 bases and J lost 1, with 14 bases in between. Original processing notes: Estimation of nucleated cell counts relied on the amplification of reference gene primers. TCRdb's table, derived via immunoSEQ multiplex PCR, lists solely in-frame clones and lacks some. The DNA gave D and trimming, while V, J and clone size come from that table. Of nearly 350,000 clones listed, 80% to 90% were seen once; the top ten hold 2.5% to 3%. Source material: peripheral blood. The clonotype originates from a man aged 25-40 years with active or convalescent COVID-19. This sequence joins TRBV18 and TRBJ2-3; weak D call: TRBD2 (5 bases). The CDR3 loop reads CASSPFVAGGTDTQYF. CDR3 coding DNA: TGTGCCAGCTCACCTTTCGTCGCCGGGGGCACAGATACGCAGTATTTT.